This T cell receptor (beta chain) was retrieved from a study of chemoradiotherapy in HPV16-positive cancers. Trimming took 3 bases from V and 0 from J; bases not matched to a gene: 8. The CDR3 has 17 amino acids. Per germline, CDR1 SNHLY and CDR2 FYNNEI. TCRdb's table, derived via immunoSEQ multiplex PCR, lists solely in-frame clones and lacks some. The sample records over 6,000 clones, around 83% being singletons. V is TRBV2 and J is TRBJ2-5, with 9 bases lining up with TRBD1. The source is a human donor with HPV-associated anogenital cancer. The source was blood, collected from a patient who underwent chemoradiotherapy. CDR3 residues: CASSEGIGQGYQETQYF. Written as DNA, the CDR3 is TGTGCCAGCAGTGAGGGAATAGGACAGGGGTACCAAGAGACCCAGTACTTC.